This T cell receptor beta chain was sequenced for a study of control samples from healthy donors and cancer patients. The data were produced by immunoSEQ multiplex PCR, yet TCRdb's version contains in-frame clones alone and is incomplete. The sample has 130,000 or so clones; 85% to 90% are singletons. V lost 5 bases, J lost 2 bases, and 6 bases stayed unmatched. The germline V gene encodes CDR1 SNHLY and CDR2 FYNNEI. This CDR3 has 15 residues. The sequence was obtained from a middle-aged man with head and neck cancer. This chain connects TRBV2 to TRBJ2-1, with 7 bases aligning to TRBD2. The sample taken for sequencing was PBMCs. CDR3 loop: CASSPTSDPYNEQFF. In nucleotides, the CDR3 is TGTGCCAGCAGTCCAACTAGCGACCCCTACAATGAGCAGTTCTTC.